These T cell receptor beta chains were read from a single sample in a study of T-cell reconstitution after alpha-beta-depleted transplantation in children. TCRdb re-called the PCR reads with MiXCR, one entry per CDR3 protein. Here the sample spans 200,000 or so distinct CDR3 sequences, 5.5% to 7% being singletons. The material was PBMCs, obtained before TCRalphabeta/CD19-depleted stem cell transplant. Receptors originate from a girl less than two years old with combined immunodeficiency, due to receive a stem cell transplant. The CDR3 runs from the conserved cysteine through the conserved F or W. A D gene is named only where the DNA matches it firmly. Size is omitted from some rows. Given values are once, few, many or a class for expanded clones.

v_call: TRBV7-3; d_call: TRBD2; j_call: TRBJ2-1; clone_size: many; cdr3_nt: TGTGCCAGCAGCTCGACTAGCTTGGTCGATGAGCAGTTCTTC; cdr3_aa: CASSSTSLVDEQFF
v_call: TRBV15; d_call: TRBD1; j_call: TRBJ2-6; clone_size: many; cdr3_nt: TGTGCCACCAGCAGGCCAACAGGGGCTGGGGCCAACGTCCTGACTTTC; cdr3_aa: CATSRPTGAGANVLTF
v_call: TRBV20-1; d_call: TRBD2; j_call: TRBJ2-1; clone_size: -; cdr3_nt: TGCAGTGCTAGAGCCCCCGCATTGGCGGGAGGGCCGGGCGGATACAATGAGCAGTTCTTC; cdr3_aa: CSARAPALAGGPGGYNEQFF
v_call: TRBV7-8; d_call: -; j_call: TRBJ1-1; clone_size: -; cdr3_nt: TGTGCCAGCAGCTCCCTTGAGATCTACACTGAAGCTTTCTTT; cdr3_aa: CASSSLEIYTEAFF
v_call: TRBV29-1; d_call: -; j_call: TRBJ2-3; clone_size: many; cdr3_nt: TGCAGCGTTAGACCCGGACCCACTAAAGCCACAGATACGCAGTATTTT; cdr3_aa: CSVRPGPTKATDTQYF
v_call: TRBV20-1; d_call: -; j_call: TRBJ1-1; clone_size: -; cdr3_nt: TGCAGTGCCCAGAGACCGAACACTGAAGCTTTCTTT; cdr3_aa: CSAQRPNTEAFF
v_call: TRBV12-3/TRBV12-4; d_call: TRBD2; j_call: TRBJ2-1; clone_size: many; cdr3_nt: TGTGCCAGCAGCCCCGGGACTAGAGGCTCTGAGCAGTTCTTC; cdr3_aa: CASSPGTRGSEQFF
v_call: TRBV7-2; d_call: TRBD1; j_call: TRBJ1-6; clone_size: many; cdr3_nt: TGTGCCAGCAGCTTAGTCAGGGGGAATTCACCCCTCCACTTT; cdr3_aa: CASSLVRGNSPLHF
v_call: TRBV12-3/TRBV12-4; d_call: TRBD2; j_call: TRBJ2-3; clone_size: many; cdr3_nt: TGTGCCAGCAGTTGGGGACTAGAACCCAGCACAGATACGCAGTATTTT; cdr3_aa: CASSWGLEPSTDTQYF
v_call: TRBV7-2; d_call: TRBD2; j_call: TRBJ2-7; clone_size: many; cdr3_nt: TGTGCCAGCAGCTTAAGGATGGGGACTAGCGGGACAGGCTACGAGCAGTACTTC; cdr3_aa: CASSLRMGTSGTGYEQYF
v_call: TRBV27; d_call: -; j_call: TRBJ2-7; clone_size: many; cdr3_nt: TGTGCCAGCAGTTTGGCGGACACCTACGAGCAGTACTTC; cdr3_aa: CASSLADTYEQYF
v_call: TRBV28; d_call: TRBD2; j_call: TRBJ2-7; clone_size: many; cdr3_nt: TGTGCCAGCAGTTTTGCCATCGGGACTGCCGGGGGGTTTGGGCAGTACTTC; cdr3_aa: CASSFAIGTAGGFGQYF
v_call: TRBV7-7; d_call: TRBD2; j_call: TRBJ2-5; clone_size: -; cdr3_nt: TGTGCCAGCTGTTCGACATCCGGGACTAGCGGCCCCCAAGAGACCCAGTACTTC; cdr3_aa: CASCSTSGTSGPQETQYF
v_call: TRBV20-1; d_call: -; j_call: TRBJ2-3; clone_size: many; cdr3_nt: TGCAGTGCCAGAAGGGAAACAGATACGCAGTATTTT; cdr3_aa: CSARRETDTQYF
v_call: TRBV19; d_call: -; j_call: TRBJ2-2; clone_size: many; cdr3_nt: TGTGCCAGTAGTATGATGATAAACGGCGGGGAGCTGTTTTTT; cdr3_aa: CASSMMINGGELFF
v_call: TRBV29-1; d_call: -; j_call: TRBJ1-2; clone_size: few; cdr3_nt: TGCAGCGTTAATTCCAGGAATGGCTACACCTTC; cdr3_aa: CSVNSRNGYTF
v_call: TRBV4-2; d_call: -; j_call: TRBJ2-3; clone_size: -; cdr3_nt: TGTGCCAGCAGCCAAGATTCAGGGGGGAGCACAGATACGCAGTATTTT; cdr3_aa: CASSQDSGGSTDTQYF
v_call: TRBV12-3/TRBV12-4; d_call: TRBD1; j_call: TRBJ2-4; clone_size: many; cdr3_nt: TGTGCCAGCAGTCCTACTCGACTATTACAGGGGTGGATTCAGTACTTC; cdr3_aa: CASSPTRLLQGWIQYF
v_call: TRBV29-1; d_call: TRBD1; j_call: TRBJ2-5; clone_size: many; cdr3_nt: TGCAGCGTTGAAGATTGGCCAGGGGGCAGAGAGACCCAGTACTTC; cdr3_aa: CSVEDWPGGRETQYF
v_call: TRBV29-1; d_call: -; j_call: TRBJ2-1; clone_size: many; cdr3_nt: TGCAGCGTTGAGTTTCTTCAGGGCTGGTTGGTGGATGAGCAGTTCTTC; cdr3_aa: CSVEFLQGWLVDEQFF